Each of the 18 T cell receptor beta chains below was sequenced from the same sample in a study of OX40 agonist ivuxolimab in advanced cancers. Only in-frame clones appear in the TCRdb table, and some are missing; sequencing was by immunoSEQ multiplex PCR. This table holds around 40,000 clones, roughly 82% found once. The sample here was CD4+ or CD8+ T cells sorted from blood, taken in a trial of the OX40 agonist ivuxolimab. Receptor source: an adult with an advanced solid tumor such as melanoma, head and neck, liver or kidney cancer.

The V gene is TRBV7-9, the J gene TRBJ2-5; 12 bases agree with TRBD2. V dropped 8 bases and J dropped 2; count of bases not matched to a gene: 6. CDR1 is SEHNR, CDR2 FQNEAQ, per germline (reference sequence). The CDR3 totals 15 residues. The chain's CDR3 is CASGPSGGAQETQYF. The CDR3 DNA reads as TGTGCCAGCGGACCTAGCGGGGGGGCTCAAGAGACCCAGTACTTC.

This chain uses TRBV15 with TRBJ2-7, with TRBD1 matching over 7 bases. The CDR3 length is 14 residues. Germline assignment: CDR1 LNHNV and CDR2 YYDKDF (reference sequence). V shed 5 bases, J shed 4 bases, and the junction held 8 bases outside the gene matches. The chain's CDR3 is CATSRRGSLYEQYF. CDR3 DNA: TGTGCCACCAGCCGCAGGGGGAGTTTGTACGAGCAGTACTTC.

In DNA, the CDR3 is TGTGCCAGCAGCCTGACCGGGGCCAATCAGCCCCAGCATTTT. It yields the protein CASSLTGANQPQHF. The rearrangement joins TRBV13 to TRBJ1-5; D is possibly TRBD1 (5 bases). The CDR3 has 14 amino acids. Germline CDR1 is PRHDT and CDR2 is FYEKMQ (reference sequence). With 5 bases removed from V and 3 bases from J, the gap between germline ends came to 11 bases.

The genes are TRBV5-1 and TRBJ2-3; D is perhaps TRBD1 or TRBD2 (5 bases each). There are 15 residues in the CDR3. Per the germline V gene, CDR1 is SGHRS and CDR2 is YFSETQ. V was shortened by 0 bases and J by 3 bases, with 11 bases between the two germline ends. The DNA of the CDR3 is TGCGCCAGCAGCTTGGGAGGGGCCTTAACAGATACGCAGTATTTT. This gives the protein CASSLGGALTDTQYF.

The chain couples TRBV6-1 to TRBJ1-6, with no clear D. The germline gives CDR1 MNHNS, CDR2 SASEGT. This CDR3 has 12 residues. V was cut by 7 bases and J by 7 bases, with 8 bases left in between. For the CDR3, the DNA is TGTGCCAGCAAGACCGCAAATTCACCCCTCCACTTT. Amino acids: CASKTANSPLHF.

The V gene is TRBV4-1, the J gene TRBJ2-7, with a possible D match to TRBD1 (6 bases). The CDR3 contains 17 residues. V was cut by 1 base and J by 0 bases, with 16 bases left in between. Germline CDR1 and CDR2: MGHRA and YSYEKL. CDR3 nucleotide sequence: TGCGCCAGCAGCCAAGCAGCCGGGACAAGGAGCTCCTACGAGCAGTACTTC. Protein product: CASSQAAGTRSSYEQYF.

The chain carries TRBV6-1 and TRBJ1-2; D is unclear. The CDR3 has 14 amino acids. With 8 bases removed from V and 2 bases from J, the gap between germline ends came to 15 bases. Looked up from germline, CDR1 is MNHNS and CDR2 is SASEGT. CDR3 region: CASLSPTGNYGYTF. The CDR3, as DNA: TGTGCCAGCCTAAGCCCGACCGGGAACTATGGCTACACCTTC.

This chain links TRBV6-1 with TRBJ1-6; D is unresolved. CDR1 and CDR2 from the germline V gene are MNHNS and SASEGT. With 4 bases removed from V and 7 bases from J, the gap between germline ends came to 11 bases. This CDR3 is 14 amino acids long. The CDR3 region has the DNA TGTGCCAGCAGTGTCGACGGGAAGAATTCACCCCTCCACTTT. Translated: CASSVDGKNSPLHF.

This rearrangement joins TRBV28 to TRBJ2-7; no definite D call. The CDR3 is 12 residues long. V lost 5 bases to trimming and J lost 5 bases, with 10 bases between them. CDR1 is MDHEN, CDR2 SYDVKM, per germline. The DNA for the CDR3 is TGTGCCAGCAGTCCCTCTAGGAACGAGCAGTACTTC. This codes for CASSPSRNEQYF.

The chain employs TRBV11-2 and TRBJ2-7; D may be TRBD2 (6 bases). V lost 1 base to trimming and J lost 5 bases, with 15 bases between them. CDR1 SGHAT and CDR2 FQNNGV come from the germline V gene. The length of the CDR3 is 15 residues. Here the CDR3 reads CASSLGVTRGDEQYF. The CDR3 nucleotides are TGTGCCAGCAGCTTAGGGGTAACCCGCGGGGACGAGCAGTACTTC.

The chain employs TRBV27 and TRBJ2-7; 8 nucleotides line up with TRBD1. J gave up 3 bases and V 9 bases, and 10 bases lay outside the gene matches. The CDR3 runs 14 residues. The germline V gene encodes CDR1 MNHEY and CDR2 SMNVEV (reference sequence). The CDR3 DNA follows: TGTGCCAGTTCACTGAAGGGACAGGACTACGAGCAGTACTTC. Translating it yields CASSLKGQDYEQYF.

This clone was seen a single time. The genes are TRBV6-6 and TRBJ1-5; tentatively, D is TRBD1 (6 bases). This CDR3 has 16 amino acids. The V end was cut by 4 bases, the J end by 7 bases, with 20 bases between. Germline V gene sequence: CDR1 MNHNY, CDR2 SVGAGI (reference sequence). CDR3 nucleotide sequence: TGTGCCAGCAGTTTCAACCCCTGGGGGGCTGGGCAGCCCCAGCATTTT. Its protein is CASSFNPWGAGQPQHF.

This chain links TRBV5-4 with TRBJ2-5; 7 nucleotides align to TRBD1. The CDR3 is made up of 14 amino acids. Germline V lookup: CDR1 SGHNT, CDR2 YYREEE (reference sequence). Trimming took 6 bases from V and 1 from J; bases not matched to a gene: 6. Here the CDR3 reads CASTWDSLQETQYF. CDR3 sequence (DNA): TGTGCCAGCACCTGGGACAGCCTCCAAGAGACCCAGTACTTC.

The chain carries TRBV4-1 and TRBJ2-4; maybe TRBD1 (7 bases). Germline V gives CDR1 MGHRA, CDR2 YSYEKL. The CDR3 sequence is 19 residues long. The V and J ends lost 0 bases and 0 bases respectively, with 18 bases between them. The CDR3 DNA follows: TGCGCCAGCAGCCAAGAGGGGACTGGCAGGGGGAGAGCCAAAAACATTCAGTACTTC. Its translation: CASSQEGTGRGRAKNIQYF.

The chain couples TRBV28 to TRBJ2-7, with 9 bases identical to TRBD1. CDR3 length equals 15 residues. J lost 2 bases, V lost 5 bases, and 7 bases had no gene match. From germline, CDR1 is MDHEN and CDR2 SYDVKM. DNA of the CDR3: TGTGCCAGCAGTCTCCGGGACAGGGCAACCTACGAGCAGTACTTC. As protein: CASSLRDRATYEQYF.

The chain joins TRBV28 to TRBJ1-5; D gene unclear. Germline values: CDR1 MDHEN, CDR2 SYDVKM. The V gene lost 10 bases and the J gene lost 7 bases, with 17 bases spanning the gap. The CDR3 totals 13 residues. The CDR3, as DNA: TGTGCCACCAGAACTCCCGGTCGCCAGCCCCAGCATTTT. Its translation is CATRTPGRQPQHF.

This clone was seen only once. The rearrangement links TRBV11-2 to TRBJ1-1; D unresolved. The germline CDR1 and CDR2 sequences are SGHAT and FQNNGV. Trimming took off 5 bases at V and 1 base at J, with 11 bases between the two ends. The length of the CDR3 is 14 residues. This CDR3 is CASSLQARNTEAFF. DNA for the CDR3: TGTGCCAGCAGCCTACAAGCTAGGAACACTGAAGCTTTCTTT.

The V and J genes are TRBV27 and TRBJ1-4, with unresolved D. The germline gives CDR1 MNHEY, CDR2 SMNVEV (reference sequence). Trimming cost V 6 bases and J 5 bases, with 16 bases left between them. This CDR3 contains 15 residues. In DNA, the CDR3 is TGTGCCAGCAGCCCTGACCGGGAGTTCAATGAAAAACTGTTTTTT. Translation gives CASSPDREFNEKLFF. Full variable domain (remainder filled in from reference TRBV27 and TRBJ1-4): EAQVTQNPRYLITVTGKKLTVTCSQNMNHEYMSWYRQDPGLGLRQIYYSMNVEVTDKGDVPEGYKVSRKEKRNFPLILESPSPNQTSLYFCASSPDREFNEKLFFGSGTQLSVL.